This TCR beta chain was recovered during a study of cytomegalovirus exposure and HLA in healthy donors. Use of 60 Vbeta and 13 Jbeta primers characterized the PCR. Generated by immunoSEQ multiplex PCR, the TCRdb table keeps only in-frame clones and is missing some. In the table there are about 140,000 clones, roughly 80% of which are singletons. General study points: The authors considered a cluster of highly shared sequence variants likely to be a sequencing artifact. After further analysis at a later stage, 16,951 TCR beta sequences were associated with HLA alleles at 0.05 false discovery rate. Most TCR sequences were uncommon, yet certain public TCRs appeared in many donors.

Germline V CDR1 and CDR2: SEHNR, FQNEAQ (reference sequence). The CDR3 length is 18 residues. V trimming: 5 bases; J trimming: 2 bases; junction bases outside the gene matches: 10. Worth noting for this clone: Antigen unknown.

Input material: PBMCs. The chain couples TRBV7-9 to TRBJ2-3; 13 bases are shared with TRBD2. The TCR comes from a female donor in good health and CMV-seronegative. CDR3 sequence reads: CASSARRTSGRITDTQYF. CDR3 DNA: TGTGCCAGCAGCGCCCGACGGACTAGCGGGAGAATCACAGATACGCAGTATTTT. The whole variable domain, remainder taken from reference TRBV7-9 and TRBJ2-3, is DTGVSQNPRHKITKRGQNVTFRCDPISEHNRLYWYRQTLGQGPEFLTYFQNEAQLEKSRLLSDRFSAERPKGSFSTLEIQRTEQGDSAMYLCASSARRTSGRITDTQYFGPGTRLTVL.